This TCR beta chain was profiled in a study of blood T cell repertoires in COVID-19. The CDR3 is made up of 14 amino acids. Germline CDR1 is ENHRY and CDR2 is SYGVKD. V lost 2 bases, J lost 1 base, and 8 bases lay in between. TCRdb's copy holds only in-frame clones and misses some; the assay was immunoSEQ multiplex PCR. The data contain about 150,000 clones, about four fifths of them singletons. Sequenced input: peripheral blood. The sequence derives from a woman aged 55-70 years with active or convalescent COVID-19. This chain connects TRBV10-3 to TRBJ1-1, with D possibly matching TRBD1 (6 bases). CDR3 amino acids: CAISERGRNTEAFF. The CDR3 DNA is TGTGCCATCAGTGAGAGGGGGAGGAACACTGAAGCTTTCTTT.